The clone carrying this T cell receptor (beta chain) occurred once. This entry belongs to a study of identifying expanded T cells in peripheral blood. No infections or other immune events were documented during collection. V lost 2 bases to trimming and J lost 1 base, with 9 bases between them. The CDR3 extends over 14 amino acids. Germline loops: CDR1 SGHRS, CDR2 YFSETQ. Sequencing was performed with immunoSEQ multiplex PCR; in TCRdb, only in-frame clones are kept and a portion is missing. This sample carries under 95,000 clones, about 91% of them seen once, and the ten largest clones take around 2.7%.

The source material was blood. The chain uses TRBV5-1 and TRBJ1-2, with unresolved D. This TCR was sampled from a person between 18 and 69 years old in good health. CDR3 amino acids: CASSLWTSNYGYTF. The CDR3 nucleotides are TGCGCCAGCAGCTTATGGACGAGTAACTATGGCTACACCTTC.